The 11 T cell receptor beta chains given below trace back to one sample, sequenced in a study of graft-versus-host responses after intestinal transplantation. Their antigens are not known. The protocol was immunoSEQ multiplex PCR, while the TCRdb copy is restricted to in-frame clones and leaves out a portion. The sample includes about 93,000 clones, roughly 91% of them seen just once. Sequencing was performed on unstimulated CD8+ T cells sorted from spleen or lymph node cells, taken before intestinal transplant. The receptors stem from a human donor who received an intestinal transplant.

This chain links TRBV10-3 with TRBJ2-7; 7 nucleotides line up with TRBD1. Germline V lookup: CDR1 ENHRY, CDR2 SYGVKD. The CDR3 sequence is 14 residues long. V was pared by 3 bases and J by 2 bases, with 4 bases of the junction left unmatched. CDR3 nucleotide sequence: TGTGCCATCAGTGAAGGGGGCCCCCCCTACGAGCAGTACTTC. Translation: CAISEGGPPYEQYF.

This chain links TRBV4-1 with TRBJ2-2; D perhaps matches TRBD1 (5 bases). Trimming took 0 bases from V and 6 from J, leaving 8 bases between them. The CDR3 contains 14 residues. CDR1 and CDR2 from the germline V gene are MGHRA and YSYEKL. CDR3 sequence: CASSQDRGPGELFF. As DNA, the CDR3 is TGCGCCAGCAGCCAAGATAGGGGCCCCGGGGAGCTGTTTTTT.

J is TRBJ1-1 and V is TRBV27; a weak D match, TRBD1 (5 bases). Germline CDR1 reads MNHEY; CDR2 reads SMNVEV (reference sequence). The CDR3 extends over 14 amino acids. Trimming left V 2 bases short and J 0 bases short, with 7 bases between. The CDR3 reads CASSLGAMNTEAFF. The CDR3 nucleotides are TGTGCCAGCAGTTTAGGGGCCATGAACACTGAAGCTTTCTTT.

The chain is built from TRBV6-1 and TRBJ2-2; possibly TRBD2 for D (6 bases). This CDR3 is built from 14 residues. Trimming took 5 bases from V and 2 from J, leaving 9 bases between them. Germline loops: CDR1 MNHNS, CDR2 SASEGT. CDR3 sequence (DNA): TGTGCCAGCAGTAACGGGAGAAACACCGGGGAGCTGTTTTTT. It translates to CASSNGRNTGELFF.

CDR3 region: CASSVSGGAEAFF. CDR3 nucleotides: TGCGCCAGCAGTGTTTCGGGAGGGGCTGAAGCTTTCTTT. The V and J genes are TRBV10-1 and TRBJ1-1, with D possibly being TRBD1 (5 bases). V shed 4 bases and J shed 6 bases, with 12 bases lying between them. Germline assignment: CDR1 WNHNN and CDR2 SYGVQD (reference sequence). The CDR3 sequence is 13 residues long.

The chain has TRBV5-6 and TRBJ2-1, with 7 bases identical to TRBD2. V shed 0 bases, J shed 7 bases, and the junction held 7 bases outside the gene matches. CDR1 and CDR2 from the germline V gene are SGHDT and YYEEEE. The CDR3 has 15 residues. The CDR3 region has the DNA TGTGCCAGCAGCTTGGCTGCGGGAGTAGGAAATGAGCAGTTCTTC. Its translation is CASSLAAGVGNEQFF.

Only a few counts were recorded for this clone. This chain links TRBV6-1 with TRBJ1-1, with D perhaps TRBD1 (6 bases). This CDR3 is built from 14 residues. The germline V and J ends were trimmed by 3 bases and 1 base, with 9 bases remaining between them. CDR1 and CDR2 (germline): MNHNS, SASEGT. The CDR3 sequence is CASSEGQENTEAFF. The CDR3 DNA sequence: TGTGCCAGCAGTGAGGGACAAGAGAACACTGAAGCTTTCTTT.

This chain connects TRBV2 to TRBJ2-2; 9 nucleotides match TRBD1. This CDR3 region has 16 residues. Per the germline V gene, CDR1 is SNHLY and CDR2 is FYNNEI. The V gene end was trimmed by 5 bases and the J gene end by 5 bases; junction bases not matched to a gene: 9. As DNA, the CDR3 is TGTGCCAGCAGTAACACAGGGGGCGGGTATACCGGGGAGCTGTTTTTT. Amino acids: CASSNTGGGYTGELFF. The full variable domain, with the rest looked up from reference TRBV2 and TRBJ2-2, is EPEVTQTPSHQVTQMGQEVILRCVPISNHLYFYWYRQILGQKVEFLVSFYNNEISEKSEIFDDQFSVERPDGSNFTLKIRSTKLEDSAMYFCASSNTGGGYTGELFFGEGSRLTVL.

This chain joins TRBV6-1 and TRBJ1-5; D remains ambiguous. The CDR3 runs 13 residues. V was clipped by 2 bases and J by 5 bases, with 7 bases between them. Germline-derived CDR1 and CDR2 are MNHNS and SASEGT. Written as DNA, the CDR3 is TGTGCCAGCAGTGAATTTCAGTATCAGCCCCAGCATTTT. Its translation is CASSEFQYQPQHF.

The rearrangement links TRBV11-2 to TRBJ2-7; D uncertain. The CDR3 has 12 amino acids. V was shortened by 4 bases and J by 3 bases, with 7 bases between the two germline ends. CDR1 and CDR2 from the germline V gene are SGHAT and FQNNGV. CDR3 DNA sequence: TGTGCCAGCAGCTCAAATTTCTACGAGCAGTACTTC. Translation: CASSSNFYEQYF.

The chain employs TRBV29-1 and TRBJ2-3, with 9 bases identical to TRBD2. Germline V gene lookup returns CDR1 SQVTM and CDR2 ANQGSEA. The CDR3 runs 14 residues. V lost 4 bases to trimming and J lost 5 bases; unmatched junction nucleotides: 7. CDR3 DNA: TGCAGCGTTGTACCTAGCGGGGAGGGAGATACGCAGTATTTT. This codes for CSVVPSGEGDTQYF.